These 32 T cell receptor beta chains share one sample of origin, sequenced in a study of T cell clones after liver transplantation. Some clones are missing from TCRdb's copy, which holds only in-frame ones; the method was immunoSEQ multiplex PCR. The data contain some 70,000 clones, 75% to 90% of them seen just once; the ten biggest clones take up around 0.66%. This material consisted of CD4+ T cells from blood, taken before liver transplant. These receptors were obtained from a human donor who received a liver transplant.

The rearrangement uses TRBV28 and TRBJ2-5, with TRBD1 identical over 10 bases. This CDR3 has 15 amino acids. The V gene's germline CDR1 is MDHEN and CDR2 SYDVKM. The V and J ends lost 5 bases and 5 bases, in that order; junction bases with no gene match: 8. CDR3 coding DNA: TGTGCCAGCAGTAACCGGGACAGGGGAACGGAGACCCAGTACTTC. Protein: CASSNRDRGTETQYF.

This sequence joins TRBV5-1 and TRBJ2-5; D may be TRBD1 (6 bases). This CDR3 region has 15 residues. The V end was cut by 0 bases, the J end by 5 bases, with 14 bases between. Germline V gene lookup returns CDR1 SGHRS and CDR2 YFSETQ. The CDR3 sequence is CASSLARGSSETQYF. DNA of the CDR3: TGCGCCAGCAGCTTGGCGAGGGGGTCATCGGAGACCCAGTACTTC.

Sample share makes this clone medium-sized. This rearrangement joins TRBV19 to TRBJ2-7, with 12 bases matching TRBD2. The J segment lost 5 bases and the V segment lost 3 bases, leaving 8 bases of the junction unmatched. Germline V gives CDR1 LNHDA, CDR2 SQIVND (reference sequence). The CDR3 runs to 16 residues. The CDR3 loop is CASSIQLAGGRNEQYF. As DNA, the CDR3 is TGTGCCAGTAGTATCCAACTAGCGGGAGGACGGAACGAGCAGTACTTC. The full variable domain, rest sourced from reference TRBV19 and TRBJ2-7, is DGGITQSPKYLFRKEGQNVTLSCEQNLNHDAMYWYRQDPGQGLRLIYYSQIVNDFQKGDIAEGYSVSREKKESFPLTVTSAQKNPTAFYLCASSIQLAGGRNEQYFGPGTRLTVT.

To note about this clone: This same CDR3 is encoded by further DNA sequences in the sample. The chain employs TRBV5-1 and TRBJ2-3, with TRBD2 as a possible D gene (6 bases). Per the germline V gene, CDR1 is SGHRS and CDR2 is YFSETQ. Trimming took 0 bases from V and 3 from J, leaving 8 bases between them. There are 14 residues in the CDR3. The CDR3 region has the DNA TGCGCCAGCAGCTTGGGTGGGGGGACAGATACGCAGTATTTT. Translation: CASSLGGGTDTQYF.

This clone has only one observation. The chain is built from TRBV5-1 and TRBJ2-1; 11 positions agree with TRBD2. CDR1 is SGHRS and CDR2 is YFSETQ in the germline V gene. The CDR3 runs 14 residues. Unmatched junction bases numbered 6, after V lost 4 bases and J lost 9 bases. CDR3 amino acids: CASSRTSGFGEQFF. CDR3 nucleotide sequence: TGCGCCAGCAGCAGGACTAGCGGGTTTGGTGAGCAGTTCTTC.

This chain uses TRBV29-1 with TRBJ2-1, with 9 positions matching TRBD1. Per the germline V gene, CDR1 is SQVTM and CDR2 is ANQGSEA. The J segment lost 6 bases and the V segment lost 6 bases, leaving 6 bases of the junction unmatched. This CDR3 spans 13 amino acids. The CDR3 sequence is CSVLRDRANEQFF. The CDR3 DNA reads as TGCAGCGTCCTCCGGGACAGGGCCAATGAGCAGTTCTTC.

The chain has TRBV7-2 and TRBJ1-3; D remains ambiguous. Germline CDR1 SGHTA, CDR2 FQGNSA. V lost 10 bases and J lost 6, with 16 bases in between. This CDR3 contains 13 residues. In nucleotides, the CDR3 is TGTGCCACCGGTGGTATAATCTCAAACACCATATATTTT. It encodes CATGGIISNTIYF.

The chain combines TRBV28 with TRBJ1-2; TRBD1 is a possible D gene (5 bases). The length of the CDR3 is 11 residues. V dropped 7 bases and J dropped 8 bases, with 11 bases sitting between them. Looked up from germline, CDR1 is MDHEN and CDR2 is SYDVKM. CDR3 amino acids: CASNGGRGYTF. The CDR3, as DNA: TGTGCCAGCAACGGGGGACGAGGCTACACCTTC.

The V and J genes are TRBV25-1 and TRBJ1-1, with D possibly TRBD1 on 5 matching bases. CDR3 length: 18 amino acids. Germline V gene data show CDR1 as MGHDK and CDR2 as SYGVNS. Trimming stripped 2 bases from V and 2 bases from J, with 21 bases between. This CDR3 is CASSELGTGRGLNTEAFF. The CDR3 coding sequence is TGTGCCAGCAGTGAACTAGGTACAGGTAGGGGACTTAACACTGAAGCTTTCTTT.

This clone was counted only a few times. At the DNA level, this CDR3 is encoded by other sequences in the same sample as well. This sequence joins TRBV9 and TRBJ1-1; no reliable D call. CDR3 length: 13 amino acids. Trimming stripped 0 bases from V and 1 base from J, with 4 bases between. The germline V gene encodes CDR1 SGDLS and CDR2 YYNGEE. The chain's CDR3 is CASSVEGNTEAFF. Here the CDR3 DNA reads TGTGCCAGCAGCGTAGAGGGGAACACTGAAGCTTTCTTT.

This clone appeared a single time. The chain uses TRBV7-8 and TRBJ2-3; D possibly corresponds to TRBD1 (6 bases). V lost 2 bases, J lost 7 bases, and 16 bases lay in between. CDR1 is SGHVS, CDR2 FQNEAQ, per germline. The CDR3 runs to 15 residues. Here the CDR3 DNA reads TGTGCCAGCAGCTTAACAGGGCTTGGGAAGAATACGCAGTATTTT. It encodes CASSLTGLGKNTQYF.

The chain is built from TRBV29-1 and TRBJ2-1; 8 nucleotides agree with TRBD1. V lost 7 bases, J lost 6 bases, and 5 bases stayed unmatched. Germline CDR1 reads SQVTM; CDR2 reads ANQGSEA. The CDR3 sequence is 12 residues long. The CDR3 region is CSGWTGTNEQFF. The DNA of the CDR3 is TGCAGCGGTTGGACAGGGACCAATGAGCAGTTCTTC.

The DNA of the CDR3 is TGTGCCAGCAGTGAAAATCGAGGGAACCACAGAATTTCTGGCACTGAAGCTTTCTTT. It translates to CASSENRGNHRISGTEAFF. The chain joins TRBV6-1 to TRBJ1-1; D is undetermined. Trimming cost V 2 bases and J 4 bases, with 26 bases left between them. In germline, CDR1 is MNHNS, CDR2 SASEGT. The CDR3 consists of 19 residues.

The gene calls are TRBV4-1 and TRBJ2-6; unclear D gene. Germline CDR1 MGHRA, CDR2 YSYEKL. The CDR3 consists of 16 residues. The V gene lost 0 bases and the J gene lost 4 bases, with 10 bases spanning the gap. CDR3 region: CASSQDRVAGANVLTF. The CDR3 region has the DNA TGCGCCAGCAGCCAAGATAGGGTGGCAGGGGCCAACGTCCTGACTTTC.

The V and J genes are TRBV18 and TRBJ1-1, with D perhaps TRBD1 (6 bases). With 2 bases removed from V and 1 base from J, the gap between germline ends came to 14 bases. Germline CDR1 KGHSH, CDR2 LQKENI. The CDR3 consists of 16 residues. CDR3 loop: CASSPLEGVTNTEAFF. The CDR3 DNA reads TGTGCCAGCTCACCATTAGAGGGGGTCACGAACACTGAAGCTTTCTTT. The entire variable domain, with the rest obtained from reference TRBV18 and TRBJ1-1, is as follows: NAGVMQNPRHLVRRRGQEARLRCSPMKGHSHVYWYRQLPEEGLKFMVYLQKENIIDESGMPKERFSAEFPKEGPSILRIQQVVRGDSAAYFCASSPLEGVTNTEAFFGQGTRLTVV.

The chain carries TRBV4-1 and TRBJ1-5, with D tentatively TRBD1 (6 bases). Per the germline V gene, CDR1 is MGHRA and CDR2 is YSYEKL. This CDR3 contains 18 residues. V gave up 0 bases and J gave up 0 bases, with 15 bases separating them. CDR3 bases: TGCGCCAGCAGCCAAGAGATGGCGGGGGCTTATAGCAATCAGCCCCAGCATTTT. Its translation: CASSQEMAGAYSNQPQHF.

Points on this clone: Other DNA variants within this sample encode the same CDR3. The chain recombines TRBV5-1 with TRBJ2-2; D gene unclear. Germline V gene sequence: CDR1 SGHRS, CDR2 YFSETQ. Between the trimmed V and J ends, which lost 0 bases and 1 base, there was a span of 4 bases. This CDR3 is 14 amino acids long. CDR3 nucleotide sequence: TGCGCCAGCAGCTTGGCAGTGAACACCGGGGAGCTGTTTTTT. Amino acids: CASSLAVNTGELFF.

CDR3 sequence reads: CTSSQVAASEQFF. CDR3 nucleotides: TGCACCAGCAGCCAAGTTGCAGCGTCTGAGCAGTTCTTC. The V call is TRBV1, the J call TRBJ2-1; the D call TRBD2 from the table was never checked on the DNA. TRBV1 constitutes a pseudogene. This CDR3 is 13 amino acids long.

The rearrangement links TRBV11-2 to TRBJ2-1, with D maybe TRBD2 (6 bases). The CDR3 totals 16 residues. CDR1 and CDR2 (germline): SGHAT, FQNNGV. Trimming took off 6 bases at V and 2 bases at J, with 17 bases between the two ends. The CDR3 loop is CASREGSPGAYNEQFF. The CDR3 DNA sequence: TGTGCCAGCAGAGAAGGGAGCCCGGGAGCCTACAATGAGCAGTTCTTC.

The chain carries TRBV9 and TRBJ1-1, with TRBD1 matching 10 bases. Trimming took 3 bases from V and 2 from J; bases not matched to a gene: 7. The CDR3 is 16 amino acids. Germline V lookup: CDR1 SGDLS, CDR2 YYNGEE. CDR3 sequence reads: CASSDSRQGANTEAFF. CDR3 nucleotides: TGTGCCAGCAGCGACTCTAGACAGGGGGCAAACACTGAAGCTTTCTTT.

This clone appeared a few times. The chain couples TRBV7-9 to TRBJ2-3; no reliable D call. The V end lost 5 bases, the J end lost 2 bases, and 17 bases lay between the germline ends. Germline V gene sequence: CDR1 SEHNR, CDR2 FQNEAQ (reference sequence). The CDR3 runs to 16 residues. The CDR3 bases are TGTGCCAGCAGCCCCCGTTCCACCTACTCCACAGATACGCAGTATTTT. Its protein is CASSPRSTYSTDTQYF. The variable domain in full, completed from reference TRBV7-9 and TRBJ2-3, reads DTGVSQNPRHKITKRGQNVTFRCDPISEHNRLYWYRQTLGQGPEFLTYFQNEAQLEKSRLLSDRFSAERPKGSFSTLEIQRTEQGDSAMYLCASSPRSTYSTDTQYFGPGTRLTVL.

This rearrangement joins TRBV5-6 to TRBJ2-1; D not resolved. V was cut by 0 bases and J by 4 bases, with 5 bases left in between. The V gene's germline CDR1 is SGHDT and CDR2 YYEEEE. The CDR3 spans 13 residues. Here the CDR3 reads CASSLASYNEQFF. The CDR3 nucleotides are TGTGCCAGCAGCTTGGCCTCGTACAATGAGCAGTTCTTC.

V is TRBV29-1 and J is TRBJ1-1; tentatively, D is TRBD1 (5 bases). The CDR3 loop spans 13 amino acids. CDR1 is SQVTM, CDR2 ANQGSEA, per germline. Trimming took off 7 bases at V and 2 bases at J, with 14 bases between the two ends. CDR3: CSASEGTNTEAFF. For the CDR3, the DNA is TGCAGCGCTAGCGAGGGGACTAACACTGAAGCTTTCTTT.

V gene TRBV7-2 combines with J gene TRBJ2-7; D is uncertain. Germline V lookup: CDR1 SGHTA, CDR2 FQGNSA. The ends were cut back, 1 base at V and 1 base at J, with 11 bases in the middle. The CDR3 is 15 residues long. The CDR3 DNA sequence: TGTGCCAGCAGCTTAGGAGGTCCACAGTCCTACGAGCAGTACTTC. The encoded protein is CASSLGGPQSYEQYF.

The chain uses TRBV28 and TRBJ1-2, with a possible D match to TRBD1 (6 bases). Germline V gene lookup returns CDR1 MDHEN and CDR2 SYDVKM. V lost 3 bases and J lost 5, with 10 bases in between. CDR3 size: 13 residues. CDR3 in DNA: TGTGCCAGCAGTTTTAGGGGGGGGTATGGCTACACCTTC. Translation gives CASSFRGGYGYTF.

This chain connects TRBV18 to TRBJ1-2; maybe TRBD1 (5 bases). The CDR3 is 13 residues long. Germline CDR1 and CDR2: KGHSH and LQKENI. V lost 6 bases and J 2 bases, leaving 10 bases between the germline ends. The CDR3 protein is CASSEGRNYGYTF. The CDR3 DNA reads as TGTGCCAGCTCGGAGGGGAGAAACTATGGCTACACCTTC. Combining the CDR3 with reference TRBV18 and TRBJ1-2 gives the whole variable domain NAGVMQNPRHLVRRRGQEARLRCSPMKGHSHVYWYRQLPEEGLKFMVYLQKENIIDESGMPKERFSAEFPKEGPSILRIQQVVRGDSAAYFCASSEGRNYGYTFGSGTRLTVV.

This CDR3 is CASSEEVLNSNQPQHF. In DNA form, the CDR3 reads TGTGCCAGCAGTGAGGAGGTATTGAACAGCAATCAGCCCCAGCATTTT. The chain is built from TRBV2 and TRBJ1-5; D gene unclear. Germline assignment: CDR1 SNHLY and CDR2 FYNNEI. V was trimmed by 3 bases and J by 1 base, leaving 13 bases between them. The CDR3 has 16 residues.

The count of this clone is one. The chain employs TRBV2 and TRBJ1-5; D call uncertain. The CDR3 loop spans 15 amino acids. Trimming removed 5 bases from V and 5 bases from J, with 16 bases in between. CDR1 and CDR2 from the germline V gene are SNHLY and FYNNEI. This CDR3 is CASSPPFGWDQPQHF. DNA of the CDR3: TGTGCCAGCAGTCCACCATTCGGGTGGGATCAGCCCCAGCATTTT.

The V call is TRBV27, the J call TRBJ1-2; 8 positions agree with TRBD1. Germline V gene lookup returns CDR1 MNHEY and CDR2 SMNVEV (reference sequence). The trim removed 6 bases at V and 4 bases at J, leaving 7 bases unmatched. The CDR3 totals 14 residues. The CDR3: CASRRTGRGYGYTF. The CDR3 nucleotides read TGTGCCAGCAGGAGGACAGGGCGAGGCTATGGCTACACCTTC.

CDR3 sequence reads: CATSRAGQRNEKLFF. The CDR3 DNA is TGTGCCACCAGCAGGGCGGGACAGAGAAATGAAAAACTGTTTTTT. The chain employs TRBV15 and TRBJ1-4; 7 bases agree with TRBD1. The CDR3 loop spans 15 amino acids. CDR1 LNHNV and CDR2 YYDKDF come from the germline V gene (reference sequence). Trimming at V came to 3 bases and at J to 5 bases, leaving 6 bases not matched to a gene. Full variable domain (rest looked up from reference TRBV15 and TRBJ1-4): DAMVIQNPRYQVTQFGKPVTLSCSQTLNHNVMYWYQQKSSQAPKLLFHYYDKDFNNEADTPDNFQSRRPNTSFCFLDIRSPGLGDTAMYLCATSRAGQRNEKLFFGSGTQLSVL.

The rearrangement links TRBV28 to TRBJ1-2; 10 bases are a match to TRBD1. There are 15 residues in the CDR3. In germline, CDR1 is MDHEN, CDR2 SYDVKM. V lost 5 bases, J lost 8 bases, and 11 bases stayed unmatched. CDR3 protein: CASSPADRGLWGYTF. Here the CDR3 DNA reads TGTGCCAGCAGTCCCGCCGACAGGGGGCTGTGGGGCTACACCTTC.

The gene calls are TRBV2 and TRBJ2-1, with 12 bases fitting TRBD1. This CDR3 has 16 residues. With 4 bases clipped from V and 9 bases from J, the junction kept 10 bases outside the gene matches. Per germline, CDR1 SNHLY and CDR2 FYNNEI. CDR3 region: CASSGRDRGLRGEQFF. Written as DNA, the CDR3 is TGTGCCAGCAGTGGAAGGGACAGGGGGCTACGGGGTGAGCAGTTCTTC.